The entry that follows covers one T cell receptor beta chain sequence. The source of the sample is a study of T cell changes during pregnancy in multiple sclerosis. V lost 0 bases, J lost 15 bases, and 18 bases lay in between. There are 14 residues in the CDR3. Germline assignment: CDR1 SNHLY and CDR2 FYNNEI. The method was immunoSEQ multiplex PCR; TCRdb's version includes in-frame clones alone and lacks a portion of them. The sample lists 58,000 or so clones, around 85% occurring once. V and J are TRBV2 and TRBJ1-5; tentative D call: TRBD1 (5 bases). Material: CD4+ T cells from peripheral blood mononuclear cells, obtained in the third trimester of pregnancy. This sequence originates from a female donor with multiple sclerosis, enrolled in a pregnancy study. The CDR3 sequence: CASSEAPGVGSGHF. CDR3 nucleotides: TGTGCCAGCAGTGAAGCTCCGGGGGTCGGGTCCGGGCATTTT.